The clone carrying this T cell receptor (beta chain) was seen a handful of times. The target antigen is unknown. These data originate in a study of beta chain features in type 1 diabetes. Study-level information: Cells sorted and examined across all samples totaled roughly 98 million.

Expressed TCRB transcripts were sequenced, since all the RNA that had been isolated was reverse transcribed. Sequenced by immunoSEQ multiplex PCR; TCRdb stores in-frame clones only, minus some. The table records hundreds of thousands of clones, 13% of them present only once. The CDR3 spans 14 residues. The V gene's germline CDR1 is MGHRA and CDR2 YSYEKL. With 0 bases removed from V and 2 bases from J, the gap between germline ends came to 6 bases. Points from the study as a whole: The study found moderately but significantly shorter TCRB CDR3s in all four CD4+ subsets of Type 1 diabetes patients.

The receptor's source is a man aged 18 to 29 with type 1 diabetes. Material: naive CD4+ T cells from blood. The chain carries TRBV4-1 and TRBJ2-3; the D is unclear. The CDR3 region has the DNA TGCGCCAGCAGCCAAGACCCCCTCACAGATACGCAGTATTTT. Its protein product is CASSQDPLTDTQYF.